This TCR beta chain was found in a study of T cells in Graves' hyperthyroidism and ophthalmopathy. Overall study context: Peripheral blood specimens were obtained at initial diagnosis, prior to any treatment.

This clonotype was seen many times. An approximately 10 ml volume of fresh peripheral blood provided the PBMCs. Amplified regions were TCR beta CDR3 sequences from RNA transcripts. HTBI primers were employed in a first-round RT-PCR of the TCR CDR3. TCRdb passed the multiplex PCR reads through MiXCR, listing each CDR3 protein once. In the table there are 300,000 to 400,000 distinct CDR3 sequences, about 20% of which are singletons. Trimming at V came to 1 base and at J to 7 bases, leaving 6 bases not matched to a gene. Looked up from germline, CDR1 is SGHRS and CDR2 is YFSETQ. This CDR3 spans 15 amino acids.

The genes are TRBV5-1 and TRBJ2-1, with TRBD2 matching 9 bases. The TCR was taken from a woman between 45 and 65 years old with Graves' hyperthyroidism. Material for sequencing was blood. CDR3 residues: CASSLSGGSTNEQFF. The CDR3 bases are TGCGCCAGCAGCTTGAGCGGGGGGTCTACAAATGAGCAGTTCTTC.